The clone carrying this T cell receptor beta chain occurred many times. The antigen is unknown. TCRdb independently ran MiXCR on the RT-PCR reads; one entry per CDR3 protein. The repertoire includes 160,000 or so distinct CDR3 sequences, under 13% of them detected once, and about an eighth sits in the top ten. The data originate from a study of response to subunit inactivated influenza vaccine. Regarding the study as a whole: Each seasonal influenza vaccination recruits few new T cells, the authors suggested.

The sequenced sample was non-naive T cells sorted from PBMCs, obtained 45 days after vaccination. This TCR was recovered from a man aged 45-65 years who received an inactivated influenza vaccine.

In DNA, the CDR3 is TGCGCCAGCAGCTCCGGACAACCGGGACCGTCTTCCTACGAGCAGTACTTC. Amino acid sequence: CASSSGQPGPSSYEQYF. This chain joins TRBV5-1 and TRBJ2-7; the D call may be TRBD1 or TRBD2 (5 bases each). Trimming stripped 3 bases from V and 1 base from J, with 20 bases between. The CDR3 is made up of 17 amino acids. Looked up from germline, CDR1 is SGHRS and CDR2 is YFSETQ.